This is a list of T cell receptor beta chains from one sample in a study of blood T cell repertoires in COVID-19. Here immunoSEQ multiplex PCR was the method, and the copy in TCRdb shows in-frame clones only, minus some. The repertoire holds about 160,000 clones, with over 80% as singletons. Sequencing input: peripheral blood. The receptors come from a woman of 80 years or more with active or convalescent COVID-19. The conserved cysteine and the conserved F or W are not part of the CDR3 here. A D gene is named only where the DNA matches it firmly.

>TRBV7-2|NA|TRBJ1-1|13
ASSLGGATYTEAF
>TRBV15|NA|TRBJ1-4|15
ATSPPRLGATNEKLF
>TRBV7-9|NA|TRBJ1-1|11
ASSFGGGLEAF
>TRBV7-9|NA|TRBJ1-3|14
ASSLAEGISGNTIY
>TRBV2|NA|TRBJ1-2|12
ASSEVSANYGYT
>TRBV19|NA|TRBJ2-3|11
ASSSSRLDTQY
>TRBV10-3|TRBD1|TRBJ1-1|13
AITPGQSKNTEAF
>TRBV10-3|TRBD1|TRBJ2-1|13
AIGGDRERVNEQF
>TRBV10-3|NA|TRBJ1-4|11
AIRRELNEKLF
>TRBV2|NA|TRBJ2-3|11
ASLGQHTDTQY
>TRBV7-2|NA|TRBJ2-7|12
ASSLGSSVYEQY
>TRBV12-3/TRBV12-4|NA|TRBJ2-7|9
ASSYSYEQY
>TRBV6-2/TRBV6-3|TRBD2|TRBJ2-3|15
ASSYLLERGDTDTQY
>TRBV7-9|TRBD1|TRBJ2-3|14
ASSFTRTGGSDTQY
>TRBV11-3|NA|TRBJ1-1|10
ASSPLAGVAF
>TRBV3-1/TRBV3-2|TRBD1|TRBJ1-5|15
ASSQRQGRGGNQPQH
>TRBV2|NA|TRBJ1-3|12
ASKSGDAGNTIY
>TRBV6-2/TRBV6-3|NA|TRBJ2-5|11
ASSFPFQETQY
>TRBV19|TRBD1|TRBJ2-1|11
ASSTDRAYEQF
>TRBV4-1|NA|TRBJ2-3|12
ASSQGLNTDTQY
>TRBV7-9|NA|TRBJ1-3|11
ASKTGAGNTIY
>TRBV11-2|NA|TRBJ1-4|13
ASSLGQAESEKLF
>TRBV2|TRBD1|TRBJ1-2|12
ASTETGANYGYT
>TRBV11-2|NA|TRBJ1-2|15
ASSHYPDIPGEGGYT
>TRBV7-2|TRBD1|TRBJ1-4|13
ASSLPGQGEEKLF
>TRBV6-5|TRBD1|TRBJ1-2|12
ASRAGGTNYGYT
>TRBV3-1/TRBV3-2|NA|TRBJ1-4|13
ASSQYPGTNEKLF
>TRBV19|TRBD1|TRBJ1-2|12
ASSLRTGHYGYT
>TRBV18|NA|TRBJ1-1|10
ASSATNTEAF
>TRBV10-3|TRBD1|TRBJ2-3|13
AIGQGERRTDTQY
>TRBV3-1/TRBV3-2|TRBD1|TRBJ1-3|12
ASSRQGGGNTIY
>TRBV7-2|TRBD1|TRBJ1-2|12
ASSSRTGNYGYT
>TRBV24-1|TRBD1|TRBJ1-6|17
ATSDSLHGTGPYNSPLH
>TRBV6-5|NA|TRBJ1-3|11
ASRQSAGNTIY
>TRBV6-5|TRBD2|TRBJ2-2|14
ASSYYKRGGPGELF
>TRBV10-1|NA|TRBJ2-3|11
ASSDSGADTQY
>TRBV5-4|NA|TRBJ2-2|12
ASSFSTNTGELF
>TRBV7-2|NA|TRBJ2-7|11
ASSPGGSYEQY
>TRBV5-6|TRBD1|TRBJ2-7|12
ASSWGTGGREQY
>TRBV7-3|TRBD1|TRBJ2-3|12
ASSPHRGTDTQY
>TRBV12-3/TRBV12-4|NA|TRBJ1-2|11
ASSVDSIYGYT
>TRBV5-1|TRBD1|TRBJ2-2|13
ASSVDRGNTGELF
>TRBV6-5|TRBD1|TRBJ2-1|12
ASASGTGGFEQF
>TRBV7-2|TRBD1|TRBJ1-1|12
ASSLGQMNTEAF
>TRBV15|NA|TRBJ1-2|11
ATSREQSYGYT
>TRBV6-2/TRBV6-3|NA|TRBJ1-2|12
ASSPGEGHYGYT
>TRBV20-1|TRBD1|TRBJ2-1|9
SAYRGFEQF
>TRBV2|NA|TRBJ1-2|12
ASSRRGSFYGYT
>TRBV7-9|NA|TRBJ1-1|11
ASSSEENTEAF
>TRBV10-3|NA|TRBJ2-7|11
ATGPQGSYEQY
>TRBV18|NA|TRBJ1-4|16
ASSLTGIDGTTNEKLF
>TRBV7-8|NA|TRBJ1-4|13
ASSLVTGIGGKLF
>TRBV7-2|NA|TRBJ1-5|12
ASSLLPVDQPQH
>TRBV10-2|TRBD2|TRBJ2-1|14
ASSDPNAGGPRGQF
>TRBV5-1|TRBD2|TRBJ2-1|13
ASSLSGGGINEQF